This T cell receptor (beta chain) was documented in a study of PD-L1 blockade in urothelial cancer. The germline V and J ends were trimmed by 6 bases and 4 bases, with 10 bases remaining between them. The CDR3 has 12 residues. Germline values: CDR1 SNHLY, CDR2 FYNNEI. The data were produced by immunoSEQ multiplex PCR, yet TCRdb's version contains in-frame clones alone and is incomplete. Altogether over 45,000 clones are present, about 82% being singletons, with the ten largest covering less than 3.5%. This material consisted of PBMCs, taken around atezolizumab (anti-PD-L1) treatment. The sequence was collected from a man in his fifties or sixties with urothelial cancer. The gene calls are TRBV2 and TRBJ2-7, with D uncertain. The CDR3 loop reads CASRAATYEQYF. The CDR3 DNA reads TGTGCCAGCAGAGCCGCCACTTACGAGCAGTACTTC.